Described below is a single T cell receptor (beta chain) sequence and its context. This record belongs to a study of CD8 T cells in Susac syndrome. CD8+ and CD4+ blood T cells underwent TCR beta sequencing. With random hexamers, reverse transcription was performed on about 0.5 to 1 ug of RNA. With immunoSEQ multiplex PCR, TCR beta CDR3 was amplified across 54 Vbeta and 13 Jbeta. TCRdb independently ran MiXCR on the immunoSEQ multiplex PCR reads; one entry per CDR3 protein. The sample carries roughly 190,000 distinct CDR3 sequences, around 93% recorded once. The germline CDR1 and CDR2 sequences are LNHDA and SQIVND (reference sequence). The CDR3 loop spans 13 amino acids. Trimming stripped 5 bases from V and 1 base from J, with 8 bases between.

The receptor comes from a human donor with Susac syndrome. This chain links TRBV19 with TRBJ1-1; D is unclear. The sequencing input was CD8+ T cells from PBMCs. The CDR3 protein is CASSSARNTEAFF. The CDR3 DNA follows: TGTGCCAGTAGTTCGGCACGGAACACTGAAGCTTTCTTT.